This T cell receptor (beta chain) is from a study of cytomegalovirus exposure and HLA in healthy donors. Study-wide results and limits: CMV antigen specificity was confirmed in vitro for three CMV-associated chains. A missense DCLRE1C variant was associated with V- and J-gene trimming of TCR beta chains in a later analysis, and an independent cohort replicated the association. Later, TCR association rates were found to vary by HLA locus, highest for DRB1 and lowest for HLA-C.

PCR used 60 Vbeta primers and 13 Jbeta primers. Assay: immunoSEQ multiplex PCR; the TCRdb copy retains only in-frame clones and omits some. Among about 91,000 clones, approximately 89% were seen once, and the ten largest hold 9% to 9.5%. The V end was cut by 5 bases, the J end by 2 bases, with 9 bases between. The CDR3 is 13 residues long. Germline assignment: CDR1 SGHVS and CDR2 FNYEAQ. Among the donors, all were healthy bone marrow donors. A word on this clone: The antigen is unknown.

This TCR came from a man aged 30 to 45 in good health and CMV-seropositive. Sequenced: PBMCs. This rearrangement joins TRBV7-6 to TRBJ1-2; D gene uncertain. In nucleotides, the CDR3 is TGTGCCAGCAGCACCGACAAGAACTATGGCTACACCTTC. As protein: CASSTDKNYGYTF.